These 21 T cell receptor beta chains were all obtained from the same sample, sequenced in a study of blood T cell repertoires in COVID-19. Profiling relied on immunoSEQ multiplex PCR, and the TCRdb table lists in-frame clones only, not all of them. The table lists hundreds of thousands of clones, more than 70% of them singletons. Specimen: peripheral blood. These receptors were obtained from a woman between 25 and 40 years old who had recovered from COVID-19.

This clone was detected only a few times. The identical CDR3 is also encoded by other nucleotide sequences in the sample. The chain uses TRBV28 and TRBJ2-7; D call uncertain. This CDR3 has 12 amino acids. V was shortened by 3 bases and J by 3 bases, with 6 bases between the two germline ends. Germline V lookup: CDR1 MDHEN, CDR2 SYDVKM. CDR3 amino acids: CASSFQNYEQYF. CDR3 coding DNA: TGTGCCAGCAGTTTCCAGAACTACGAGCAGTACTTC.

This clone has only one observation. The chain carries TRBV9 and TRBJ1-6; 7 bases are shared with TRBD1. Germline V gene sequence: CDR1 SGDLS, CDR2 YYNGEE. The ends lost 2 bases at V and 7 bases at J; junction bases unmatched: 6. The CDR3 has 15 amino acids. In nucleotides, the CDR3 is TGTGCCAGCAGCGTTGCAGGGACAGCGAATTCACCCCTCCACTTT. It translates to CASSVAGTANSPLHF.

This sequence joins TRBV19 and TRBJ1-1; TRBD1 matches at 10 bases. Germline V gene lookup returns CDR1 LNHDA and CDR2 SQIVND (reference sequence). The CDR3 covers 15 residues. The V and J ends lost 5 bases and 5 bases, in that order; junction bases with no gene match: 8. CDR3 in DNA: TGTGCCAGTAGTGATCAGACAGGGGGCTGGACTGAAGCTTTCTTT. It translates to CASSDQTGGWTEAFF.

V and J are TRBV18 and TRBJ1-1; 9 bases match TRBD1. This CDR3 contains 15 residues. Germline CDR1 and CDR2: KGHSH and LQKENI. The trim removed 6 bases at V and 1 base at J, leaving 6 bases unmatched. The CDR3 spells CASSGTGMTNTEAFF. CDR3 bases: TGTGCCAGCTCGGGGACAGGGATGACGAACACTGAAGCTTTCTTT.

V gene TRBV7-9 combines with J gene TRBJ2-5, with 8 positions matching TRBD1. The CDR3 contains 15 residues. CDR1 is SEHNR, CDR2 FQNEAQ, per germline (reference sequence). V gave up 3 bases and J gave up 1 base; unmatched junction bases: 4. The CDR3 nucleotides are TGTGCCAGCAGCTTGAGGGACAGGCGCCAAGAGACCCAGTACTTC. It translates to CASSLRDRRQETQYF. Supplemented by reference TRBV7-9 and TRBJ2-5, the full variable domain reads DTGVSQNPRHKITKRGQNVTFRCDPISEHNRLYWYRQTLGQGPEFLTYFQNEAQLEKSRLLSDRFSAERPKGSFSTLEIQRTEQGDSAMYLCASSLRDRRQETQYFGPGTRLLVL.

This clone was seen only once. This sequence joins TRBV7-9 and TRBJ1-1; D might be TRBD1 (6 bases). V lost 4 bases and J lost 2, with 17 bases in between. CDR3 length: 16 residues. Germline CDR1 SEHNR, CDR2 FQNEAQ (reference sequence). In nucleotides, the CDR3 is TGTGCCAGCAGCTCCCACAGGGACGCTAGCAACACTGAAGCTTTCTTT. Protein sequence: CASSSHRDASNTEAFF.

The CDR3 is CAISDPPKGFTYEQYF. The CDR3 DNA sequence: TGTGCCATCAGTGACCCTCCGAAGGGGTTCACCTACGAGCAGTACTTC. The genes are TRBV10-3 and TRBJ2-7; maybe TRBD1 (5 bases). The CDR3 length is 16 residues. V was trimmed by 3 bases and J by 2 bases, leaving 17 bases between them. Per the germline V gene, CDR1 is ENHRY and CDR2 is SYGVKD.

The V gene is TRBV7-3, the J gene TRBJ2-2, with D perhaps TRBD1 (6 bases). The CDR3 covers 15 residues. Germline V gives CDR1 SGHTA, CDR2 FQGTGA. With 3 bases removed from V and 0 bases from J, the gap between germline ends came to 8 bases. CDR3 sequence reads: CASSFGQTNTGELFF. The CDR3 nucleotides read TGTGCCAGCAGCTTTGGACAGACGAACACCGGGGAGCTGTTTTTT.

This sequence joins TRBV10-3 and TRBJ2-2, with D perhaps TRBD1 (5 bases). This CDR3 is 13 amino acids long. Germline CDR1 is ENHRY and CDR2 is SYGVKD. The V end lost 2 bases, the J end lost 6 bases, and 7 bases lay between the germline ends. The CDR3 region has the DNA TGTGCCATCAGTGAGGGGGCGGCCGGGGAGCTGTTTTTT. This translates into CAISEGAAGELFF.

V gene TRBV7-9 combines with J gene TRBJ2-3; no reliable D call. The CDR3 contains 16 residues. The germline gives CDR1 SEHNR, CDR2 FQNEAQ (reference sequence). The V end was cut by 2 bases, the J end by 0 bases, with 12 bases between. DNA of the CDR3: TGTGCCAGCAGCTTAAGTGTCATACAGAGCACAGATACGCAGTATTTT. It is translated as CASSLSVIQSTDTQYF.

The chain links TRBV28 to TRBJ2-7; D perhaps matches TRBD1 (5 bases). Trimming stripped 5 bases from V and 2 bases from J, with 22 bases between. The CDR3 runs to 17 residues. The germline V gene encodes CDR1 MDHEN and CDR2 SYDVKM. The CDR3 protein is CASSPYPSRDGTYEQYF. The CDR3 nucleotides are TGTGCCAGCAGTCCATATCCCAGCAGGGATGGTACCTACGAGCAGTACTTC.

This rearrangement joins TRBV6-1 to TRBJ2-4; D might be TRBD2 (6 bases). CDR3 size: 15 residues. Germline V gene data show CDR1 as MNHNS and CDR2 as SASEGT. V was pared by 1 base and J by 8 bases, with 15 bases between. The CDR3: CASSEVVWEVDIQYF. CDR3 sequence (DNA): TGTGCCAGCAGTGAAGTGGTATGGGAGGTGGACATTCAGTACTTC.

CDR3 loop: CASRRESVSGGRNEQYF. CDR3 DNA: TGTGCCAGCAGGCGAGAAAGTGTTAGCGGGGGGAGGAACGAGCAGTACTTC. This rearrangement joins TRBV6-6 to TRBJ2-7; the match to TRBD2 covers 10 bases. Germline values: CDR1 MNHNY, CDR2 SVGAGI (reference sequence). J lost 5 bases, V lost 6 bases, and 16 bases had no gene match. The CDR3 has 17 residues.

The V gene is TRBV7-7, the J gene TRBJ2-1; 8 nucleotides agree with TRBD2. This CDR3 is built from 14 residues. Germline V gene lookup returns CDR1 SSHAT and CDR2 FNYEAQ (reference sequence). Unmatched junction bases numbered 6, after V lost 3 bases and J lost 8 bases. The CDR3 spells CASSLLAGFDEQFF. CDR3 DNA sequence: TGTGCCAGCAGCTTGTTAGCGGGGTTCGATGAGCAGTTCTTC.

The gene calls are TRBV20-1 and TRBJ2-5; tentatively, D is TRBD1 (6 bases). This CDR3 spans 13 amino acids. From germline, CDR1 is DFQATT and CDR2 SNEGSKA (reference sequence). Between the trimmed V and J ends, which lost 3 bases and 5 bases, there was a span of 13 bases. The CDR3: CSASTGRKETQYF. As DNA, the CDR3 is TGCAGTGCTAGTACAGGGCGGAAGGAGACCCAGTACTTC.

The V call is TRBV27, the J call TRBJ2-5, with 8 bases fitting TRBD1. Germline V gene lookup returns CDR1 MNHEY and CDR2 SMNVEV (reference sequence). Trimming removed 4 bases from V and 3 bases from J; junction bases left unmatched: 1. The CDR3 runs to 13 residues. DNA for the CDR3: TGTGCCAGCAGTTGGGACAGGAAAGAGACCCAGTACTTC. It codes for CASSWDRKETQYF.

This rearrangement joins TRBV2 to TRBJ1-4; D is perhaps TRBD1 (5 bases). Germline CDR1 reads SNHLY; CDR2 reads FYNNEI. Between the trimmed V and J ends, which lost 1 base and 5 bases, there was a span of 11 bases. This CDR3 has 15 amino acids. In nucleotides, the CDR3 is TGTGCCAGCAGTGAAGACACAGGTGGGAATGAAAAACTGTTTTTT. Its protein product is CASSEDTGGNEKLFF.

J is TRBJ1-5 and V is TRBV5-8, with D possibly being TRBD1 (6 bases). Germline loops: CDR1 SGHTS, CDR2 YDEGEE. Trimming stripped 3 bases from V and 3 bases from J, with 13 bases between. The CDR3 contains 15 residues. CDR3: CASSWGPGVNQPQHF. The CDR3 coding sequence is TGTGCCAGCAGCTGGGGCCCAGGGGTCAATCAGCCCCAGCATTTT. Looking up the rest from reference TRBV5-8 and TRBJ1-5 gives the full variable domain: EAGVTQSPTHLIKTRGQQATLRCSPISGHTSVYWYQQALGLGLQFLLWYDEGEERNRGNFPPRFSGRQFPNYSSELNVNALELEDSALYLCASSWGPGVNQPQHFGDGTRLSIL.

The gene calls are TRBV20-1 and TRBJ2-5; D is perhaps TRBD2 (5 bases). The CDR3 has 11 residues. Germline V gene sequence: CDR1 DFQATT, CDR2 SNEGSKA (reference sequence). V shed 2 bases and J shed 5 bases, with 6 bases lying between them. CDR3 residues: CSARPGETQYF. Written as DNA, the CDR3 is TGCAGTGCTAGACCGGGGGAGACCCAGTACTTC.

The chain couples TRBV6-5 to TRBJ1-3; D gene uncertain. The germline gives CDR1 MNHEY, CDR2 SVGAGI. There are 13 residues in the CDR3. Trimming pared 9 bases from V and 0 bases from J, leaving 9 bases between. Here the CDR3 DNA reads TGTGCCAGTACAGTGATCTCTGGAAACACCATATATTTT. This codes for CASTVISGNTIYF.

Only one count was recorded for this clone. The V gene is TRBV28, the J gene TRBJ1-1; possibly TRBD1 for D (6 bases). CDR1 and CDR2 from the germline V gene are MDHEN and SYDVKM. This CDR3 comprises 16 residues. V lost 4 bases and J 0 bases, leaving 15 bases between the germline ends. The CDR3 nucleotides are TGTGCCAGCAGTTCACAGGGTAAATTCATGAACACTGAAGCTTTCTTT. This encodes CASSSQGKFMNTEAFF.